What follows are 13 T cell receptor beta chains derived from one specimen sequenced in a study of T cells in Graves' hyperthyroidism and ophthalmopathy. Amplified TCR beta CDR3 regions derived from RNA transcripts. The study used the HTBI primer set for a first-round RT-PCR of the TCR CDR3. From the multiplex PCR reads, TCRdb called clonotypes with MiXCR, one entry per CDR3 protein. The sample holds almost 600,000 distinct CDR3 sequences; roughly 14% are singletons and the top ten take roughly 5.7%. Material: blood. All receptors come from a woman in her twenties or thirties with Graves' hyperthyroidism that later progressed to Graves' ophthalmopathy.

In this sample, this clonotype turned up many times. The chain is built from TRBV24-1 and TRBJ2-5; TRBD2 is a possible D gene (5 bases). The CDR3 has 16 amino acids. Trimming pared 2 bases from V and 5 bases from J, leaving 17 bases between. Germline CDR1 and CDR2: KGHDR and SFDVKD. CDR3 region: CATSDSGFGLTETQYF. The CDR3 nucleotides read TGTGCCACCAGTGATTCGGGGTTCGGGCTCACGGAGACCCAGTACTTC.

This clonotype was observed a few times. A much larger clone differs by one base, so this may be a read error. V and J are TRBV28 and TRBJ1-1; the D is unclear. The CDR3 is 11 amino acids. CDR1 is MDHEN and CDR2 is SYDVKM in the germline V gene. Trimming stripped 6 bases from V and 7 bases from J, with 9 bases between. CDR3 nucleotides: TGTGCCAGCAGGTTACAAATTGAAGCTTTCTTT. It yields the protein CASRLQIEAFF.

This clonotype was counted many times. The CDR3: CASSSSDNTQYF. For the CDR3, the DNA is TGTGCCAGCAGCTCCTCGGACAATACGCAGTATTTT. The rearrangement uses TRBV11-3 and TRBJ2-3; D may be TRBD1 (5 bases). V gave up 4 bases and J gave up 7 bases, with 9 bases separating them. The CDR3 is made up of 12 amino acids. CDR1 is SGHNT and CDR2 is YENEEA in the germline V gene.

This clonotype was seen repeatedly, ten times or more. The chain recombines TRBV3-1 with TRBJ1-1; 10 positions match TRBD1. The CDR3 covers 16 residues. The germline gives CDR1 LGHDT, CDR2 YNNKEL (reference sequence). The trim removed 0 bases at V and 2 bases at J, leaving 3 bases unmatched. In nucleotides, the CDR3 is TGTGCCAGCAGCCAAGATGGGACAGGGGTAAACACTGAAGCTTTCTTT. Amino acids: CASSQDGTGVNTEAFF.

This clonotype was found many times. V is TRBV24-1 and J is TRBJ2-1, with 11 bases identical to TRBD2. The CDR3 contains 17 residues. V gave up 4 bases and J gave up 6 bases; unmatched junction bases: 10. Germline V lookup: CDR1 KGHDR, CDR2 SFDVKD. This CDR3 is CATSDARLAGMSNEQFF. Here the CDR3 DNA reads TGTGCCACCAGTGACGCCAGACTAGCGGGAATGAGCAATGAGCAGTTCTTC.

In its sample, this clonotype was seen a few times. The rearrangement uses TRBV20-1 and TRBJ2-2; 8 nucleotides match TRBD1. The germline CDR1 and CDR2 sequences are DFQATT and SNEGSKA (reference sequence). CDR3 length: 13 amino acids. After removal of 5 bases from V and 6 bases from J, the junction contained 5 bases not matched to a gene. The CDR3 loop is CSADQGAPGELFF. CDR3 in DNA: TGCAGTGCTGATCAGGGGGCCCCCGGGGAGCTGTTTTTT.

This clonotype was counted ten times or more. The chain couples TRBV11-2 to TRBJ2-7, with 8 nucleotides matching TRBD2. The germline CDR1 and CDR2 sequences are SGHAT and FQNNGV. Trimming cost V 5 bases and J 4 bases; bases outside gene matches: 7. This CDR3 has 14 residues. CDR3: CASSRGGIGYEQYF. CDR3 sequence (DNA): TGTGCCAGCAGCCGGGGGGGGATAGGTTACGAGCAGTACTTC.

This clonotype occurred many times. The CDR3 spells CASSRLGQYTEAFF. CDR3 bases: TGTGCCAGCAGCCGCCTCGGACAGTACACTGAAGCTTTCTTT. This chain connects TRBV28 to TRBJ1-1; tentatively, D is TRBD1 (6 bases). The V gene lost 6 bases and the J gene lost 3 bases, with 14 bases spanning the gap. The CDR3 loop spans 14 amino acids. In germline, CDR1 is MDHEN, CDR2 SYDVKM.

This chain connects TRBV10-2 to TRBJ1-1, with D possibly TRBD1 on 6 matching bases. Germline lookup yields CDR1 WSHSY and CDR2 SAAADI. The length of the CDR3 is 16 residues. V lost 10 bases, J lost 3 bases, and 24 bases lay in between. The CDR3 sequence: CATTIPGAGRDTEAFF. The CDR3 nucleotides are TGCGCCACTACGATCCCGGGGGCCGGAAGGGACACTGAAGCTTTCTTT.

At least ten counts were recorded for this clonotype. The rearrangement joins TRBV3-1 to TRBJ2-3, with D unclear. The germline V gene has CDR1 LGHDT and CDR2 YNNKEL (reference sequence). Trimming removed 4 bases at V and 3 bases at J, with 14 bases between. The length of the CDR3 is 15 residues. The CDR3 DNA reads TGTGCCAGCAGCCCCGAACTCGCGGAAACAGATACGCAGTATTTT. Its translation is CASSPELAETDTQYF.

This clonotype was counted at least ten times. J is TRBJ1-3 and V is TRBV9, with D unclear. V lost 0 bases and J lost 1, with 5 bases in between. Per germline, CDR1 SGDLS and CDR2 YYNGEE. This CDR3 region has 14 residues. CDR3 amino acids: CASSVVGSGNTIYF. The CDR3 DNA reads TGTGCCAGCAGCGTAGTTGGATCTGGAAACACCATATATTTT.

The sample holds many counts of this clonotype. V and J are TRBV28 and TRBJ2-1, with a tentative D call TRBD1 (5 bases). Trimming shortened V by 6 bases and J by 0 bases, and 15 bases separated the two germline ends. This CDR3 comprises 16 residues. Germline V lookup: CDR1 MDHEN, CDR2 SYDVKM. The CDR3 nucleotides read TGTGCCAGCAGCCGAGAACAGGCCTCCTCCTACAATGAGCAGTTCTTC. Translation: CASSREQASSYNEQFF.

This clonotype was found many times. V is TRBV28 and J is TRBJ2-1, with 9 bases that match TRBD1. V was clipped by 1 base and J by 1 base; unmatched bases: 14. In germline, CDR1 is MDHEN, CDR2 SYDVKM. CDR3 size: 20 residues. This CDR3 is CASSLYGTGLNGRSYNEQFF. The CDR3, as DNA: TGTGCCAGCAGTTTATATGGGACAGGGCTTAATGGTCGATCCTACAATGAGCAGTTCTTC.